Below, 4 T cell receptor beta chains from the same sample are listed, as sequenced in a study of control samples from healthy donors and cancer patients. The table came from immunoSEQ multiplex PCR; TCRdb's copy has only in-frame clones and leaves some out. The repertoire holds about 140,000 clones, with approximately 94% as singletons. Material for sequencing was blood. The receptors shown here come from a man in his forties or fifties in good health.

V gene TRBV5-4 combines with J gene TRBJ2-7, with 11 positions matching TRBD2. V lost 4 bases and J lost 0; bases outside the gene matches: 3. The CDR3 sequence is 15 residues long. Germline V gene lookup returns CDR1 SGHNT and CDR2 YYREEE (reference sequence). This CDR3 is CASSSTSGGSYEQYF. The CDR3 DNA reads as TGTGCCAGCAGCAGTACTAGCGGGGGCTCCTACGAGCAGTACTTC.

To note about this clone: A read error may account for a junction end that differs from germline. The V and J genes are TRBV6-6 and TRBJ1-5; D call uncertain. This CDR3 has 16 residues. Per germline, CDR1 MNHNY and CDR2 SVGAGI (reference sequence). The CDR3, as DNA: TGTGCCAGCCGTTACGGGAGGGTCCGGGAAGCCAAGCCCCAGCATTTT. It encodes CASRYGRVREAKPQHF.

The chain uses TRBV9 and TRBJ2-1; no clear D gene. This CDR3 contains 15 residues. V was cut by 0 bases and J by 3 bases, with 10 bases left in between. Germline CDR1 and CDR2: SGDLS and YYNGEE. The CDR3 nucleotides read TGTGCCAGCAGCGTAGCTACGGTCAGCTACAATGAGCAGTTCTTC. It translates to CASSVATVSYNEQFF. The full variable domain, rest sourced from reference TRBV9 and TRBJ2-1, is DSGVTQTPKHLITATGQRVTLRCSPRSGDLSVYWYQQSLDQGLQFLIQYYNGEERAKGNILERFSAQQFPDLHSELNLSSLELGDSALYFCASSVATVSYNEQFFGPGTRLTVL.

The chain employs TRBV10-3 and TRBJ1-2, with 7 positions matching TRBD1. The germline CDR1 and CDR2 sequences are ENHRY and SYGVKD. The CDR3 runs 14 residues. The trim removed 4 bases at V and 8 bases at J, leaving 10 bases unmatched. CDR3 sequence reads: CAISGAGGPPGYTF. In DNA, the CDR3 is TGTGCCATCAGTGGAGCAGGGGGGCCTCCAGGCTACACCTTC.